The 15 T cell receptor beta chains below come from one sample, sequenced in a study of T cell clonotyping in hematopoietic cell transplantation. Indicated time point: recipient sample about 28 days before transplant, after cytoreduction. Data came from immunoSEQ multiplex PCR; TCRdb stores just in-frame clones and leaves some out. This sample has tens of thousands of clones; 80% to 90% occur once, and the top ten carry about 6.1%. The sequencing here drew on peripheral blood mononuclear cells, taken before stem cell transplant. The receptors were gathered from a man aged 55 to 70 with biphenotypic leukemia. Some clones in this sample may be carry-over from other donors' samples.

V usage is TRBV5-1 and J usage is TRBJ2-7, with TRBD1 matching over 7 bases. The length of the CDR3 is 15 residues. Unmatched junction bases numbered 9, after V lost 0 bases and J lost 6 bases. Germline V gene lookup returns CDR1 SGHRS and CDR2 YFSETQ. The CDR3 nucleotides are TGCGCCAGCAGCTTGGGGTACAGGGGAAGCACCGAGCAGTACTTC. Translation: CASSLGYRGSTEQYF.

The chain uses TRBV5-8 and TRBJ2-7; perhaps TRBD2 as D (5 bases). CDR1 SGHTS and CDR2 YDEGEE come from the germline V gene. This CDR3 is 14 amino acids long. V dropped 8 bases and J dropped 7 bases, with 22 bases sitting between them. This CDR3 is CASQPGRPRGEQYF. The CDR3 DNA reads TGTGCCAGTCAGCCAGGACGGCCTCGGGGTGAGCAGTACTTC.

The rearrangement uses TRBV19 and TRBJ1-5, with D uncertain. Germline V gives CDR1 LNHDA, CDR2 SQIVND (reference sequence). The ends were cut back, 6 bases at V and 2 bases at J, with 5 bases in the middle. The CDR3 has 12 residues. The CDR3 here is CASRWGNQPQHF. The CDR3 DNA follows: TGTGCCAGTAGGTGGGGCAATCAGCCCCAGCATTTT.

The rearrangement joins TRBV25-1 to TRBJ2-5; 11 bases fit TRBD2. V lost 7 bases and J lost 5; bases outside the gene matches: 12. Per germline, CDR1 MGHDK and CDR2 SYGVNS. The CDR3 is made up of 16 amino acids. DNA for the CDR3: TGTGCCAGCAACGACCCCTTACTAGCGGGAGCCGAGACCCAGTACTTC. Its protein is CASNDPLLAGAETQYF.

The chain is built from TRBV2 and TRBJ1-3; 10 positions match TRBD1. Germline V gives CDR1 SNHLY, CDR2 FYNNEI. V gave up 6 bases and J gave up 2 bases; unmatched junction bases: 7. The CDR3 spans 16 residues. The CDR3: CASRDSGQGAGNTIYF. The CDR3, as DNA: TGTGCCAGCAGAGATTCTGGACAGGGGGCTGGAAACACCATATATTTT.

The rearrangement uses TRBV28 and TRBJ2-7; no definite D call. This CDR3 has 15 residues. Germline lookup yields CDR1 MDHEN and CDR2 SYDVKM. Trimming took 4 bases from V and 0 from J, leaving 13 bases between them. The CDR3 reads CASSSKLQSSYEQYF. CDR3 sequence (DNA): TGTGCCAGCAGTTCCAAATTACAAAGCTCCTACGAGCAGTACTTC. The whole variable domain, filled in from reference TRBV28 and TRBJ2-7, reads DVKVTQSSRYLVKRTGEKVFLECVQDMDHENMFWYRQDPGLGLRLIYFSYDVKMKEKGDIPEGYSVSREKKERFSLILESASTNQTSMYLCASSSKLQSSYEQYFGPGTRLTVT.

This chain uses TRBV9 with TRBJ2-1; the match to TRBD2 covers 9 bases. The CDR3 length is 15 residues. Losses at the gene ends were 0 bases for V and 4 bases for J; bases not matched to a gene: 2. Germline-derived CDR1 and CDR2 are SGDLS and YYNGEE. The CDR3 spells CASSVALAGYNEQFF. CDR3 coding DNA: TGTGCCAGCAGCGTAGCTCTAGCGGGGTACAATGAGCAGTTCTTC.

The gene calls are TRBV5-1 and TRBJ1-4, with D possibly matching TRBD1 (6 bases). Germline CDR1 is SGHRS and CDR2 is YFSETQ. CDR3 length equals 15 residues. Trimming took 3 bases from V and 0 from J, leaving 9 bases between them. CDR3 sequence (DNA): TGCGCCAGCAGCTCCGGGACACCAACTAATGAAAAACTGTTTTTT. Encoded protein: CASSSGTPTNEKLFF. Full variable domain (outside the CDR3, taken from reference TRBV5-1 and TRBJ1-4): KAGVTQTPRYLIKTRGQQVTLSCSPISGHRSVSWYQQTPGQGLQFLFEYFSETQRNKGNFPGRFSGRQFSNSRSEMNVSTLELGDSALYLCASSSGTPTNEKLFFGSGTQLSVL.

Here the CDR3 DNA reads TGTGCCAGCAGCCCCCTCGGACGGGACGAGCAGTACTTC. Encoded protein: CASSPLGRDEQYF. The chain recombines TRBV7-8 with TRBJ2-7; no definite D call. Germline V gene lookup returns CDR1 SGHVS and CDR2 FQNEAQ. The CDR3 is 13 residues long. V was trimmed by 5 bases and J by 5 bases, leaving 13 bases between them.

The V and J genes are TRBV6-5 and TRBJ2-3; 7 bases line up with TRBD1. Germline V gene sequence: CDR1 MNHEY, CDR2 SVGAGI. The CDR3 runs 15 residues. Trimming took 6 bases from V and 4 from J; bases not matched to a gene: 10. DNA for the CDR3: TGTGCCAGCAGCTATACAGGGGACGCTGCAGATACGCAGTATTTT. Translated, it gives CASSYTGDAADTQYF.

This chain links TRBV2 with TRBJ2-7; D remains ambiguous. Germline CDR1 and CDR2: SNHLY and FYNNEI. Trimming left V 4 bases short and J 2 bases short, with 6 bases between. CDR3 length: 12 residues. CDR3 DNA sequence: TGTGCCAGCAGTGTGTCGGCCTACGAGCAGTACTTC. Translation gives CASSVSAYEQYF.

The chain joins TRBV25-1 to TRBJ1-4; no definite D call. CDR1 MGHDK and CDR2 SYGVNS come from the germline V gene. V gave up 1 base and J gave up 8 bases, with 20 bases separating them. CDR3 length equals 17 residues. CDR3 loop: CASSELWVGTEDEKLFF. The DNA of the CDR3 is TGTGCCAGCAGTGAATTGTGGGTCGGAACTGAGGACGAAAAACTGTTTTTT. Based on the CDR3 plus reference TRBV25-1 and TRBJ1-4, the full variable domain is EADIYQTPRYLVIGTGKKITLECSQTMGHDKMYWYQQDPGMELHLIHYSYGVNSTEKGDLSSESTVSRIRTEHFPLTLESARPSHTSQYLCASSELWVGTEDEKLFFGSGTQLSVL.

The chain has TRBV5-1 and TRBJ2-7; TRBD2 agrees at 13 bases. The germline V gene encodes CDR1 SGHRS and CDR2 YFSETQ. After removal of 0 bases from V and 6 bases from J, the junction contained 3 bases not matched to a gene. There are 15 residues in the CDR3. The chain's CDR3 is CASSLAGTSGTEQYF. The CDR3 region has the DNA TGCGCCAGCAGCTTGGCCGGGACTAGCGGGACCGAGCAGTACTTC.

The chain has TRBV29-1 and TRBJ1-4; weak D call: TRBD1 (5 bases). In germline, CDR1 is SQVTM, CDR2 ANQGSEA. This CDR3 contains 13 residues. The V end lost 6 bases, the J end lost 8 bases, and 16 bases lay between the germline ends. CDR3 DNA sequence: TGCAGCGTAGGGCCAAGGGGTGGCGAAAAACTGTTTTTT. It encodes CSVGPRGGEKLFF.

V usage is TRBV27 and J usage is TRBJ2-3, with no clear D. Per germline, CDR1 MNHEY and CDR2 SMNVEV (reference sequence). There are 16 residues in the CDR3. Trimming left V 2 bases short and J 6 bases short, with 18 bases between. The CDR3 sequence is CASSLHRAPTVDTQYF. CDR3 in DNA: TGTGCCAGCAGTTTACACCGGGCTCCCACAGTGGATACGCAGTATTTT.